This is a list of T cell receptor beta chains from one sample in a study of blood T cell repertoires in COVID-19. Sequencing used immunoSEQ multiplex PCR; TCRdb keeps in-frame clones, though not all of them. The table records 120,000 to 150,000 clones, approximately 82% of them present only once. The sequenced sample consisted of peripheral blood. All receptors derive from a human donor in a cohort sampled during active COVID-19. Each CDR3 is given with its conserved first and last residue. A D gene is named only where the DNA matches it firmly. Size is stated for part of the rows, as once, few or many counts, or as a class when the clone is expanded.

D	V	size	J	CDR3	DNA
-	TRBV12-3/TRBV12-4	-	TRBJ1-1	CASSLQATTEAFF	TGTGCCAGCAGTTTGCAGGCTACCACTGAAGCTTTCTTT
TRBD2	TRBV19	once	TRBJ2-7	CASMAGGNPSSYEQYF	TGTGCCAGTATGGCGGGAGGAAATCCAAGCTCCTACGAGCAGTACTTC
-	TRBV4-3	-	TRBJ2-5	CASSPDRTGEGSWKTQYF	TGCGCCAGCAGCCCCGACCGAACGGGAGAAGGGAGTTGGAAGACCCAGTACTTC
-	TRBV29-1	-	TRBJ1-2	CSADGSGFRGGGYTF	TGCAGCGCCGATGGTTCCGGGTTCAGGGGTGGAGGCTACACCTTC
-	TRBV5-6	-	TRBJ1-3	CASSLSRNTIYF	TGTGCCAGCAGCTTGTCCAGAAACACCATATATTTT
-	TRBV7-2	-	TRBJ1-5	CASLVEAGQPQHF	TGTGCCAGTCTAGTGGAGGCAGGTCAGCCCCAGCATTTT
TRBD2	TRBV19	-	TRBJ2-3	CASSMGAGEPSTDTQYF	TGTGCCAGTAGTATGGGAGCGGGAGAGCCTAGCACAGATACGCAGTATTTT
-	TRBV19	-	TRBJ2-6	CASSNLVWGDRHSGANVLTF	TGTGCCAGTAGTAACTTGGTCTGGGGGGACCGACACTCTGGGGCCAACGTCCTGACTTTC
-	TRBV18	-	TRBJ1-2	CASSPDRNYGYTF	TGTGCCAGCTCACCTGACAGAAACTATGGCTACACCTTC
-	TRBV18	once	TRBJ1-2	CASSQVDNNYGYTF	TGTGCCAGCTCCCAGGTAGACAATAACTATGGCTACACCTTC
-	TRBV3-1/TRBV3-2	once	TRBJ1-2	CASSQGRGDYGYTF	TGTGCCAGCAGCCAGGGGAGGGGGGACTATGGCTACACCTTC
-	TRBV7-2	-	TRBJ1-2	CASSFLGRQIEYGYTF	TGTGCCAGCAGCTTTTTGGGCAGACAGATCGAGTATGGCTACACCTTC
-	TRBV25-1	-	TRBJ2-3	CASSDRSRPTDTQYF	TGTGCCAGCAGTGATCGGTCGCGGCCCACAGATACGCAGTATTTT
TRBD1	TRBV9	-	TRBJ1-4	CASSAGTGGGFLDQKLFF	TGTGCCAGCAGTGCCGGGACAGGGGGGGGATTTCTCGATCAAAAACTGTTTTTT
-	TRBV20-1	-	TRBJ2-7	CSARQGREQYF	TGCAGTGCTAGACAGGGTCGCGAGCAGTACTTC
TRBD1	TRBV6-5	-	TRBJ1-1	CASSLQGAYTEAFF	TGTGCCAGCAGTTTACAGGGGGCTTACACTGAAGCTTTCTTT
-	TRBV7-8	-	TRBJ2-5	CASSLATAGETQYF	TGTGCCAGCAGCTTAGCCACTGCCGGGGAGACCCAGTACTTC
-	TRBV5-4	-	TRBJ1-1	CASSFRDLNTEAFF	TGTGCCAGCAGCTTCCGGGACTTGAACACTGAAGCTTTCTTT
-	TRBV7-6	-	TRBJ1-4	CASSLPGVYEKLFF	TGTGCCAGCAGCTTACCGGGAGTTTATGAAAAACTGTTTTTT
-	TRBV7-2	few	TRBJ1-3	CASSLGQFSGNTIYF	TGTGCCAGCAGCTTAGGGCAGTTCTCTGGAAACACCATATATTTT
TRBD2	TRBV28	-	TRBJ2-1	CASSLASGRATYNEQFF	TGTGCCAGCAGTTTAGCTAGCGGGAGGGCAACCTACAATGAGCAGTTCTTC
-	TRBV28	-	TRBJ2-1	CASSARGSYNEQFF	TGTGCCAGCAGTGCCAGGGGATCCTACAATGAGCAGTTCTTC
TRBD2	TRBV27	-	TRBJ2-2	CASTKFSRAGGLSTGELFF	TGTGCCAGCACCAAATTCAGTCGAGCGGGAGGGTTAAGCACCGGGGAGCTGTTTTTT
-	TRBV4-2	once	TRBJ2-1	CASSQVGRADFNYNEQFF	TGTGCCAGCAGCCAAGTGGGTCGTGCGGACTTCAATTACAATGAGCAGTTCTTC
-	TRBV5-6	-	TRBJ1-6	CASSRNRVKSPLHF	TGTGCCAGCAGCCGCAACAGGGTCAAATCACCCCTCCACTTT
-	TRBV9	-	TRBJ1-2	CASSVGGLGYGYTF	TGTGCCAGCAGCGTAGGGGGGCTCGGCTATGGCTACACCTTC
-	TRBV9	-	TRBJ2-7	CASSVEGRGYIYEQYF	TGTGCCAGCAGCGTAGAAGGGCGGGGTTATATCTACGAGCAGTACTTC
TRBD1	TRBV18	once	TRBJ1-5	CASSPGRDRGHSQHF	TGTGCCAGCTCACCAGGCCGGGACAGGGGTCATTCCCAGCATTTT
-	TRBV6-5	-	TRBJ1-4	CASSPFIATNEKLFF	TGTGCCAGCAGTCCCTTTATTGCAACTAATGAAAAACTGTTTTTT
TRBD1	TRBV6-6	many	TRBJ1-2	CASRTGEYGYTF	TGTGCCAGCAGGACAGGGGAATATGGCTACACCTTC
TRBD1	TRBV11-2	-	TRBJ2-1	CASSRDRGGNEQFF	TGTGCCAGCAGCCGGGACAGGGGGGGCAATGAGCAGTTCTTC
TRBD1	TRBV7-6	-	TRBJ1-4	CASSFYPGTGEGPTNEKLFF	TGTGCCAGCAGCTTCTACCCCGGGACAGGAGAGGGGCCAACTAATGAAAAACTGTTTTTT
-	TRBV5-1	-	TRBJ2-3	CASSLLSGLSDTQYF	TGCGCCAGCAGCTTGTTGTCCGGTTTGTCAGATACGCAGTATTTT
TRBD2	TRBV6-2/TRBV6-3	-	TRBJ2-7	CASSYGLAGGTSYEQYF	TGTGCCAGCAGTTATGGCCTAGCGGGCGGAACTTCCTACGAGCAGTACTTC
-	TRBV7-2	-	TRBJ2-3	CASSLFEGAEWDTQYF	TGTGCCAGCAGCCTCTTTGAGGGAGCGGAATGGGATACGCAGTATTTT
TRBD1	TRBV18	-	TRBJ1-1	CASSPGQGAEAFF	TGTGCCAGCTCACCAGGACAGGGGGCTGAAGCTTTCTTT
-	TRBV6-5	-	TRBJ1-5	CASSRGVNQPQHF	TGTGCCAGCTCCCGAGGAGTCAATCAGCCCCAGCATTTT
-	TRBV28	-	TRBJ2-3	CASSWSGGRDTQYF	TGTGCCAGCAGTTGGAGCGGCGGGCGGGATACGCAGTATTTT
TRBD1	TRBV5-6	-	TRBJ1-1	CASSPPQGAGTEAFF	TGTGCCAGCAGCCCCCCACAGGGGGCTGGAACTGAAGCTTTCTTT
-	TRBV18	few	TRBJ2-1	CASSPPGTPPGNEQFF	TGTGCCAGCTCACCACCGGGCACTCCCCCAGGCAATGAGCAGTTCTTC
-	TRBV5-8	-	TRBJ2-3	CASSLDRGGTDTQYF	TGTGCCAGCAGCTTGGACAGGGGGGGGACAGATACGCAGTATTTT
TRBD2	TRBV7-3	-	TRBJ2-1	CASSLPGGRGDEQFF	TGTGCCAGCAGCTTACCGGGGGGGAGAGGCGATGAGCAGTTCTTC
-	TRBV28	-	TRBJ1-4	CASSTPGVIGEKLFF	TGTGCCAGCAGCACACCCGGGGTGATTGGCGAAAAACTGTTTTTT
-	TRBV7-9	-	TRBJ2-5	CASSLGTPEKETQYF	TGTGCCAGCAGCTTAGGGACTCCCGAGAAGGAGACCCAGTACTTC
-	TRBV3-1/TRBV3-2	-	TRBJ2-7	CASSAYPGSIPYEQYF	TGTGCCAGCAGCGCCTACCCTGGGAGTATTCCCTACGAGCAGTACTTC
-	TRBV18	-	TRBJ1-4	CASSGRPNEKLFF	TGTGCCAGCTCGGGGCGGCCTAATGAAAAACTGTTTTTT
-	TRBV7-9	-	TRBJ2-5	CASSLAGTQETQYF	TGTGCCAGCAGCTTAGCGGGCACCCAAGAGACCCAGTACTTC
-	TRBV5-1	-	TRBJ1-4	CASSMRGAAATNEKLFF	TGCGCCAGCAGCATGCGGGGCGCAGCCGCAACTAATGAAAAACTGTTTTTT